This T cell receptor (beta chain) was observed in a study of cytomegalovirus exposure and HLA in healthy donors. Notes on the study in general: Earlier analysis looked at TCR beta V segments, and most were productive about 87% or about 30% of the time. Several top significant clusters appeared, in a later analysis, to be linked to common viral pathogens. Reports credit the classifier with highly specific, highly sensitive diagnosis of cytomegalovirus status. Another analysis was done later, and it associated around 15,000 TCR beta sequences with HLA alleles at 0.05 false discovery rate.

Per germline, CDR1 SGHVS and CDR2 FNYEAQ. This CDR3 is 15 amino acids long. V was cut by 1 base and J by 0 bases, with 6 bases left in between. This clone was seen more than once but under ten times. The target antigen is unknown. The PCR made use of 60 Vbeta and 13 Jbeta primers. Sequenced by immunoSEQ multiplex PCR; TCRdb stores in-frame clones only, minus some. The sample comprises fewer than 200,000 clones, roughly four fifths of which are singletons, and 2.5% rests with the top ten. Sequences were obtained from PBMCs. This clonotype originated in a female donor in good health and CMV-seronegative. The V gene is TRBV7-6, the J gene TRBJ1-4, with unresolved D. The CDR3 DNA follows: TGTGCCAGCAGCTTAGAACCAGCAACTAATGAAAAACTGTTTTTT. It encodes CASSLEPATNEKLFF.